The T cell receptor (delta chain) described here comes from a study of Vδ1+ human thymocytes. The sorted cells were CD3+ Vdelta1+ Vdelta2- thymocytes from alphabeta-depleted thymus. Vdelta1+ thymocyte sorts reached between about 96% and 99.6% purity. This clone came up a few times. The antigen is unknown. Findings of the study overall: Thymic TRG and TRD repertoires appeared highly polyclonal, with Gaussian CDR3 length distributions. Thymic delta-chain repertoires held approximately 20% Vdelta2 sequences and few Vdelta3, despite high sort purity.

RNA was extracted from the cells and then reverse transcribed. Multiplex PCR used pooled V-gene forward primers and a constant-region reverse primer to amplify CDR3s. TCRdb reanalysed the multiplex PCR reads with CATT. The sample holds about 58,000 delta-chain clones, more than 13% seen once. J was trimmed by 0 bases and V by 5 bases; bases with no gene match: 24. Germline CDR1 TSWWSYY, CDR2 QGS. There are 22 residues in the CDR3. The receptor's source is a girl in the first two years of life who had congenital heart surgery. The rearrangement links TRDV1 to TRDJ1; 10 bases align to TRDD3. The material sequenced was Vdelta1+ gamma-delta thymocytes from the thymus. Subset noted: FACS-sorted CD3+ TCRalphabeta- TCRVdelta1+ TCRVdelta2- thymocytes. The CDR3, as DNA: TGTGCTCTTGGGTACCTCCTACGCCTGGGGGATATACCAGGAGACTACACCGATAAACTCATCTTT. Its translation is CALGYLLRLGDIPGDYTDKLIF.